This is a list of T cell receptor beta chains from one sample in a study of blood T cell repertoires in COVID-19. Repertoires were generated with immunoSEQ multiplex PCR, while TCRdb's copy carries only in-frame clones and drops some. Of about 240,000 clones listed, about 87% are singletons. Sequenced material: PBMCs or T cells enriched from blood (not recorded which). The receptors stem from a woman aged 30 to 39 with acute COVID-19. Each CDR3 is given with its conserved first and last residue. A D gene is named only where the DNA matches it firmly. Clone size, where shown, is once, few, many, or a class for clones that have expanded.

v_gene	abundance	len	j_gene	d_gene	CDR3nt	CDR3aa
TRBV6-5	NA	15	TRBJ1-5	TRBD1	TGTGCCAGCAGCGGAGACAGGGGTGGCAATCAGCCCCAGCATTTT	CASSGDRGGNQPQHF
TRBV24-1	NA	15	TRBJ1-5	NA	TGTGCCACCAGTGCAAGAGGGTATAGCAATCAGCCCCAGCATTTT	CATSARGYSNQPQHF
TRBV7-7	NA	17	TRBJ2-5	TRBD1	TGTGCTAGCAGCTTAAGAGGACAGGGTGAGGGCCAAGAGACCCAGTACTTC	CASSLRGQGEGQETQYF
TRBV12-3/TRBV12-4	NA	12	TRBJ1-1	NA	TGTGCCAGCAGACCTACGGGGGGGCCAGCTTTCTTT	CASRPTGGPAFF
TRBV7-9	NA	16	TRBJ2-2	TRBD2	TGTGCCAGCAGCGCACCGGGGGGAGAGTACGCCGGGGAGCTGTTTTTT	CASSAPGGEYAGELFF
TRBV2	NA	15	TRBJ1-5	NA	TGTGCCAGCAGTGAGGGGGGGGTGAGTAATCAGCCCCAGCATTTT	CASSEGGVSNQPQHF
TRBV5-5	NA	14	TRBJ2-7	TRBD2	TGTGCCAGCAGCGCCCGGTCGGGGGGAAACGAGCAGTACTTC	CASSARSGGNEQYF
TRBV15	NA	15	TRBJ2-7	TRBD1	TGTGCCACCAGCAGTCGGGACAGGGGACTCGACGAGCAGTACTTC	CATSSRDRGLDEQYF
TRBV6-1	NA	14	TRBJ1-6	NA	TGTGCCAGCAGAATGGACAGATTATTGATACCCCTCCACTTT	CASRMDRLLIPLHF
TRBV7-9	NA	14	TRBJ1-4	NA	TGTGCCAGCAGCTTAGGAGGAACTAATGAAAAACTGTTTTTT	CASSLGGTNEKLFF
TRBV30	NA	14	TRBJ2-2	NA	TGTGCCTGGATTGACAGTTTGAACACCGGGGAGCTGTTTTTT	CAWIDSLNTGELFF
TRBV3-1/TRBV3-2	NA	13	TRBJ2-5	NA	TGTGCCAGCAGCCGCGACAGAGAAGAGACCCAGTACTTC	CASSRDREETQYF
TRBV7-9	NA	13	TRBJ1-4	TRBD1	TGTGCCAGCAGCCCGGACAGGGGTGAAAAACTGTTTTTT	CASSPDRGEKLFF
TRBV11-2	NA	14	TRBJ2-1	NA	TGTGCCAGCAGCTTACCGGGACTTTACAATGAGCAGTTCTTC	CASSLPGLYNEQFF
TRBV5-6	NA	15	TRBJ2-2	NA	TGTGCCAGCAGCCAACAAAGAAGAATCACCGGGGAGCTGTTTTTT	CASSQQRRITGELFF
TRBV5-8	NA	14	TRBJ2-5	TRBD1	TGTGCCAGCACCAACGACAGGGTTGGGGAGACCCAGTACTTC	CASTNDRVGETQYF
TRBV18	NA	15	TRBJ2-6	NA	TGTGCCAGCTCACCCCGCCGGGCTGGGGCCAACGTCCTGACTTTC	CASSPRRAGANVLTF
TRBV6-2/TRBV6-3	NA	16	TRBJ1-1	TRBD1	TGTGCCAGCAGTTACGGTAACCCGGGACAGGGGGAGGAAGCTTTCTTT	CASSYGNPGQGEEAFF
TRBV7-9	NA	15	TRBJ1-2	NA	TGTGCCAGCAGCTCGATAGGAGCCGCTAACTATGGCTACACCTTC	CASSSIGAANYGYTF
TRBV29-1	NA	13	TRBJ1-6	TRBD1	TGCAGCGTTTACTCAGGGGGCGGCTCACCCCTCCACTTT	CSVYSGGGSPLHF
TRBV30	NA	12	TRBJ1-1	NA	TGTGCCTGGATGGCCTCCAGCACTGAAGCTTTCTTT	CAWMASSTEAFF
TRBV18	NA	14	TRBJ1-1	TRBD1	TGTGCCAGCTCACTCTCGGGACAGGGCAGTGAAGCTTTCTTT	CASSLSGQGSEAFF
TRBV7-6	NA	15	TRBJ2-5	NA	TGTGCCAGCAGCTCTTTCCCGGGCCATGAGGGGACCCAGTACTTC	CASSSFPGHEGTQYF
TRBV7-9	once	14	TRBJ1-1	NA	TGTGCCAGCAGCCCACCAGGGGCCAACACTGAAGCTTTCTTT	CASSPPGANTEAFF
TRBV4-1	NA	17	TRBJ2-3	TRBD2	TGCGCCAGCAGCCACCCATCACTAGCGGGGACCACAGATACGCAGTATTTT	CASSHPSLAGTTDTQYF
TRBV7-9	NA	10	TRBJ2-1	NA	TGTGCCAGCAGCTTGAGTAAGCAGTTCTTC	CASSLSKQFF
TRBV4-1	NA	16	TRBJ1-4	NA	TGCGCCAGCAGACCCCCCTTGTGGGGGGGAGCTGAAAAACTGTTTTTT	CASRPPLWGGAEKLFF
TRBV13	NA	13	TRBJ2-7	NA	TGTGCCAGCAGCTTAGGCCGGGTCCACGAGCAGTACTTC	CASSLGRVHEQYF
TRBV27	NA	15	TRBJ2-1	NA	TGTGCCAGCAGTTTAACCGGGGACTCCTACAATGAGCAGTTCTTC	CASSLTGDSYNEQFF
TRBV2	NA	15	TRBJ2-3	NA	TGTGCCAGCAGTGGCCGGGACAAATACACAGATACGCAGTATTTT	CASSGRDKYTDTQYF
TRBV2	few	16	TRBJ1-2	NA	TGTGCCAGCAGTTACCAGGTGAACGGCGGGGGGAATGGCTACACCTTC	CASSYQVNGGGNGYTF